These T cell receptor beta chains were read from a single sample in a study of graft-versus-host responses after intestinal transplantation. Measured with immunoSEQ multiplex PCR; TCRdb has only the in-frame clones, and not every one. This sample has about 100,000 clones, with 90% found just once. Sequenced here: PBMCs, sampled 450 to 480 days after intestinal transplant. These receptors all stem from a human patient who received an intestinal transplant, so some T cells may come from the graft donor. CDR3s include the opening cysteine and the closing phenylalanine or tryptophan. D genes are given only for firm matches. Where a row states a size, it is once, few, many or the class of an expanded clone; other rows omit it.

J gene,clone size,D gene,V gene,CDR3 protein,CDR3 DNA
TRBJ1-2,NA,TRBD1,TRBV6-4,CASSASPGGYGYTF,TGTGCCAGCAGTGCCTCTCCAGGGGGATATGGCTACACCTTC
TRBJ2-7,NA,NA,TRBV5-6,CASSLVAALGMYEQYF,TGTGCCAGCAGCTTGGTCGCGGCCTTAGGGATGTACGAGCAGTACTTC
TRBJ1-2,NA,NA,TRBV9,CASSGQIYPNYGYTF,TGTGCCAGCAGCGGCCAAATATACCCAAACTATGGCTACACCTTC
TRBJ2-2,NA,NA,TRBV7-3,CASSPGGELFF,TGTGCCAGCAGCCCTGGTGGGGAGCTGTTTTTT
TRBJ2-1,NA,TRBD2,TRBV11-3,CASSATSGGAYEQFF,TGTGCCAGCAGCGCGACTAGCGGGGGGGCATATGAGCAGTTCTTC
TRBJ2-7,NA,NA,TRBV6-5,CASSYSRGTPHEQYF,TGTGCCAGCAGTTACTCGAGGGGGACCCCACACGAGCAGTACTTC
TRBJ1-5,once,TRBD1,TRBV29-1,CSVSLDRGLEPQHF,TGCAGCGTTTCCCTTGACAGGGGGCTAGAGCCCCAGCATTTT
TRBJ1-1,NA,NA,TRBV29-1,CSDPGFWGF,TGCAGCGACCCAGGGTTCTGGGGCTTT
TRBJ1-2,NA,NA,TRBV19,CASSRQGKNYGYTF,TGTGCCAGTAGTCGGCAGGGCAAGAACTATGGCTACACCTTC
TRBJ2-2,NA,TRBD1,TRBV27,CASSPSPGTGVFYTGELFF,TGTGCCAGCAGTCCCAGCCCCGGGACAGGGGTGTTTTACACCGGGGAGCTGTTTTTT
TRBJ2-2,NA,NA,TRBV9,CASSVVVAGELFF,TGTGCCAGCAGCGTAGTTGTGGCCGGGGAGCTGTTTTTT
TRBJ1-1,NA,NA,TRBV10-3,CAISEAMYSEAFF,TGTGCCATCAGTGAGGCTATGTATTCTGAAGCTTTCTTT
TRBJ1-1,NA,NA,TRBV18,CASSPRLPTDTEAFF,TGTGCCAGCTCACCCCGTTTGCCTACGGACACTGAAGCTTTCTTT
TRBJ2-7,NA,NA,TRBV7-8,CASSLSGAGTYEQYF,TGTGCCAGCAGCTTATCCGGTGCGGGGACCTACGAGCAGTACTTC
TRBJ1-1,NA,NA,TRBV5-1,CASSLFGRSDTEAFF,TGCGCCAGCAGCTTGTTTGGCAGGTCGGACACTGAAGCTTTCTTT
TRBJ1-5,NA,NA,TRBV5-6,CASSLEGVVQPQHF,TGTGCCAGCAGCTTGGAGGGAGTGGTCCAGCCCCAGCATTTT
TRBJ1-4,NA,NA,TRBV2,CASSDTPGTTNEKLFF,TGTGCCAGCAGCGACACCCCAGGGACGACTAATGAAAAACTGTTTTTT
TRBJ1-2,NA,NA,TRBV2,CASRIDRLEAYGYTF,TGTGCCAGCAGGATCGACAGATTGGAGGCTTATGGCTACACCTTC
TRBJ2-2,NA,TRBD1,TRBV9,CASSVPTGSGTGELFF,TGTGCCAGCAGTGTCCCGACAGGGAGTGGAACCGGGGAGCTGTTTTTT
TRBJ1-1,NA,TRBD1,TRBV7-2,CASSRRDRGIRYVNTEAFF,TGTGCCAGCAGCCGCCGGGACAGGGGTATTAGGTACGTGAACACTGAAGCTTTCTTT
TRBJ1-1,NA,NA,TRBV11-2,CASTSRPENTEAFF,TGTGCCAGCACCTCCAGGCCCGAGAACACTGAAGCTTTCTTT
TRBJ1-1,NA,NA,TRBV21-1,CASSKEGGPTEAFF,TGTGCCAGCAGCAAAGAGGGGGGTCCCACTGAAGCTTTCTTT
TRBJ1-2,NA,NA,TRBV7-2,CASSLVVGADGYTF,TGTGCCAGCAGCTTAGTTGTGGGGGCGGATGGCTACACCTTC
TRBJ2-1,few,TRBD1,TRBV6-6,CASSTSGTGRFF,TGTGCCAGCAGTACGTCCGGGACAGGTCGGTTCTTC
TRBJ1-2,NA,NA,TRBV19,CASSTGSRGFGYTF,TGTGCCAGTAGCACCGGGAGTCGAGGGTTTGGCTACACCTTC
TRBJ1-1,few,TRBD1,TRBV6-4,CASSDHRGAEAFF,TGTGCCAGCAGTGACCACAGGGGTGCTGAAGCTTTCTTT
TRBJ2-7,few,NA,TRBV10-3,CAISVLALNEQYF,TGTGCCATCAGTGTTCTAGCGCTGAACGAGCAGTACTTC
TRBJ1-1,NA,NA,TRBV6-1,CASTQRGEAFF,TGTGCCAGCACCCAAAGGGGTGAAGCTTTCTTT
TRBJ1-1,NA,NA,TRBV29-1,CSVEGGMNTEAFF,TGCAGCGTTGAAGGAGGCATGAACACTGAAGCTTTCTTT
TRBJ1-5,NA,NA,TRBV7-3,CASSLNFPCLRERNQPQHF,TGTGCCAGCAGCTTAAATTTCCCCTGCCTGAGGGAGAGGAATCAGCCCCAGCATTTT
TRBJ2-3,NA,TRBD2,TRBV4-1,CASKALAGASTDTQYF,TGCGCCAGCAAAGCGTTAGCGGGGGCTAGCACAGATACGCAGTATTTT
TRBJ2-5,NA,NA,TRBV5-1,CASSLGPRAPQETQYF,TGCGCCAGCAGCTTGGGGCCCCGGGCACCCCAAGAGACCCAGTACTTC
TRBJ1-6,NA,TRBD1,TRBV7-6,CASSYRTGDNSPLHF,TGTGCCAGCAGCTATCGGACAGGGGATAATTCACCCCTCCACTTT
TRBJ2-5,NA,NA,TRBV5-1,CASSLIGGGQETQYF,TGCGCCAGCAGCTTGATAGGAGGGGGGCAAGAGACCCAGTACTTC
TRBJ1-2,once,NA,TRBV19,CASSIYTDRYGYTF,TGTGCCAGTAGTATCTACACGGACCGCTATGGCTACACCTTC
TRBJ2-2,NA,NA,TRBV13,CASSLSWTADTGELFF,TGTGCCAGCAGCTTAAGCTGGACGGCGGACACCGGGGAGCTGTTTTTT
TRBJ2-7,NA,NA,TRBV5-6,CASSSPGLGPYEQYF,TGTGCCAGCAGCTCCCCAGGTTTGGGGCCCTACGAGCAGTACTTC